This note documents a single TCR beta chain sequence. The antigen is undetermined. The data originate from a study of T cell clonotyping in hematopoietic cell transplantation. Study findings and constraints: Few recipient clonotypes overlapped donors; over 97% were de novo at given depth. No sorting was done, leaving CD4 and CD8 contributions mixed. After transplant, recipient diversity fell while pathologically expanded clonotypes grew through day 180.

The table came from immunoSEQ multiplex PCR; TCRdb's copy has only in-frame clones and leaves some out. The data contain 60,000 to 75,000 clones, about 93% of them seen just once; the ten biggest clones take up about 1.5%. Germline-derived CDR1 and CDR2 are SGHRS and YFSETQ. The CDR3 totals 16 residues. Trimming pared 2 bases from V and 4 bases from J, leaving 18 bases between. The clonotype comes from a middle-aged man in good health. Some clones in this sample may be carry-over from other donors' samples. V gene TRBV5-1 combines with J gene TRBJ1-2; TRBD1 might be the D (5 bases). The sample was peripheral blood mononuclear cells. The CDR3 region is CASSFSPAGTTYGYTF. CDR3 DNA: TGCGCCAGCAGCTTTTCTCCGGCCGGGACGACCTATGGCTACACCTTC. The whole variable domain, remainder taken from reference TRBV5-1 and TRBJ1-2, is KAGVTQTPRYLIKTRGQQVTLSCSPISGHRSVSWYQQTPGQGLQFLFEYFSETQRNKGNFPGRFSGRQFSNSRSEMNVSTLELGDSALYLCASSFSPAGTTYGYTFGSGTRLTVV.